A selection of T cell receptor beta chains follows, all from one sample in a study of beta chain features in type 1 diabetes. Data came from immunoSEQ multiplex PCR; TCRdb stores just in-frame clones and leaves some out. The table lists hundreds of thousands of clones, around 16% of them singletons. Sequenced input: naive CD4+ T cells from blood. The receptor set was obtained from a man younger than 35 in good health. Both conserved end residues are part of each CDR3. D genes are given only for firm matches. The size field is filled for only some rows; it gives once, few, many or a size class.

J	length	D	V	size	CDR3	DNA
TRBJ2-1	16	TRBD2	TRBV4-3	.	CASSRGGEGRDNEQFF	TGCGCCAGCAGCCGAGGTGGGGAGGGCCGGGACAATGAGCAGTTCTTC
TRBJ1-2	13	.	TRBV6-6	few	CASRQESNYGYTF	TGTGCCAGCCGGCAGGAGTCTAACTATGGCTACACCTTC
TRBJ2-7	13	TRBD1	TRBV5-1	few	CASSVRQGYEQYF	TGCGCCAGCAGCGTCCGACAGGGCTACGAGCAGTACTTC
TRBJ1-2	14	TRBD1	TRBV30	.	CACRWTGAYYGYTF	TGTGCCTGTCGGTGGACAGGGGCTTACTATGGCTACACCTTC
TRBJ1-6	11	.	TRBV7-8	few	CASSLDSPLHF	TGTGCCAGCAGCTTAGACTCACCCCTCCACTTT
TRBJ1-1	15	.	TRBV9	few	CASSVAGGRNTEAFF	TGTGCCAGCAGCGTAGCTGGGGGTCGGAACACTGAAGCTTTCTTT
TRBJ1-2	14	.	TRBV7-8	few	CASSLRKGNYGYTF	TGTGCCAGCAGCCTCAGAAAGGGGAACTATGGCTACACCTTC
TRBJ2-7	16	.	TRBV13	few	CASSLVFGQVPYEQYF	TGTGCCAGCAGCTTAGTGTTCGGGCAGGTACCCTACGAGCAGTACTTC
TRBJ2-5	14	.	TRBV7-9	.	CASSLGIVRETQYF	TGTGCCAGCAGCTTAGGAATAGTACGAGAGACCCAGTACTTC
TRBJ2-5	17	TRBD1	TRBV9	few	CASSVALRQGEQETQYF	TGTGCCAGCAGCGTAGCCCTACGACAGGGGGAACAAGAGACCCAGTACTTC
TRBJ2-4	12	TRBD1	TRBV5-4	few	CASSSQGAGQYF	TGTGCCAGCAGCTCCCAGGGGGCCGGGCAGTACTTC
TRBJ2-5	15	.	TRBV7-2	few	CASSLGARGRETQYF	TGTGCCAGCAGCTTAGGGGCCCGGGGACGAGAGACCCAGTACTTC
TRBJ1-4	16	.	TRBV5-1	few	CASSDGGKAFNEKLFF	TGCGCCAGCAGCGACGGGGGAAAGGCGTTTAATGAAAAACTGTTTTTT
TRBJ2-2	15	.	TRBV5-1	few	CASRPGTLNTGELFF	TGCGCCAGCAGACCCGGGACTCTGAACACCGGGGAGCTGTTTTTT
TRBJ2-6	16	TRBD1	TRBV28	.	CASMTGADSGANVLTF	TGTGCCAGCATGACAGGGGCGGACTCTGGGGCCAACGTCCTGACTTTC
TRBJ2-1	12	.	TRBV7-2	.	CASSIQNNEQFF	TGTGCCAGCAGCATACAGAACAATGAGCAGTTCTTC
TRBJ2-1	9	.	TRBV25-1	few	CASSEYKFF	TGTGCCAGCAGTGAATATAAGTTCTTC
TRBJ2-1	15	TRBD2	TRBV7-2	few	CASSLDGAGGREQFF	TGTGCCAGCAGCTTAGACGGAGCGGGGGGCCGGGAGCAGTTCTTC
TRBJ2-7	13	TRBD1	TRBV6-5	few	CASTGTGAYEQYF	TGTGCCAGCACTGGGACAGGGGCTTACGAGCAGTACTTC